These T cell receptor beta chains were read from a single sample in a study of beta chain features in type 1 diabetes. TCRdb's table, derived via immunoSEQ multiplex PCR, lists solely in-frame clones and lacks some. The top ten clones hold around 0.011% of a sample with more than 250,000 clones, 24% of them seen once. Source material: naive CD4+ T cells from blood. The receptors shown here come from a woman in her 30s with type 1 diabetes. Both conserved end residues are part of each CDR3. The D gene is left open where the match is weak. The size entry is marked missing in some rows and otherwise reads once, few, many or a size class.

cdr3_aa: CASSLWGLAGAPDTQYF
cdr3_nt: TGTGCCAGCAGTTTATGGGGACTAGCGGGAGCCCCCGATACGCAGTATTTT
d_call: TRBD2
clone_size: few
j_call: TRBJ2-3
v_call: TRBV28

cdr3_aa: CASNDRAGELFF
cdr3_nt: TGTGCCAGCAACGACAGGGCCGGGGAGCTGTTTTTT
d_call: TRBD1
clone_size: few
j_call: TRBJ2-2
v_call: TRBV7-9

cdr3_aa: CASSTLAGGTEQYF
cdr3_nt: TGTGCCAGCAGTACACTAGCGGGAGGGACAGAGCAGTACTTC
d_call: TRBD2
clone_size: NA
j_call: TRBJ2-7
v_call: TRBV6-1

cdr3_aa: CASSLSGINTEAFF
cdr3_nt: TGTGCCAGCAGCTTGTCCGGGATCAACACTGAAGCTTTCTTT
d_call: NA
clone_size: NA
j_call: TRBJ1-1
v_call: TRBV5-4

cdr3_aa: CSVTQTGGGTDTQYF
cdr3_nt: TGCAGCGTCACCCAGACGGGAGGAGGGACAGATACGCAGTATTTT
d_call: TRBD2
clone_size: few
j_call: TRBJ2-3
v_call: TRBV29-1

cdr3_aa: CASSEFADRTYEQYF
cdr3_nt: TGTGCCAGCAGTGAATTCGCTGACAGGACCTACGAGCAGTACTTC
d_call: NA
clone_size: NA
j_call: TRBJ2-7
v_call: TRBV25-1

cdr3_aa: CASFENYGYTF
cdr3_nt: TGTGCCAGTTTCGAGAACTATGGCTACACCTTC
d_call: NA
clone_size: few
j_call: TRBJ1-2
v_call: TRBV25-1

cdr3_aa: CSVERQGSYEQYF
cdr3_nt: TGCAGCGTTGAACGACAGGGATCCTACGAGCAGTACTTC
d_call: TRBD1
clone_size: few
j_call: TRBJ2-7
v_call: TRBV29-1

cdr3_aa: CASSSGEGYTF
cdr3_nt: TGTGCCAGCAGCTCTGGGGAGGGCTACACCTTC
d_call: NA
clone_size: few
j_call: TRBJ1-2
v_call: TRBV7-9

cdr3_aa: CASSLRPGQGSYEQYF
cdr3_nt: TGTGCCAGCAGCTTAAGGCCGGGACAGGGGAGTTACGAGCAGTACTTC
d_call: TRBD1
clone_size: few
j_call: TRBJ2-7
v_call: TRBV7-3

cdr3_aa: CSVEGLRGYGYTF
cdr3_nt: TGCAGCGTTGAAGGGTTACGGGGCTATGGCTACACCTTC
d_call: NA
clone_size: few
j_call: TRBJ1-2
v_call: TRBV29-1

cdr3_aa: CASSPGTSGIREQFF
cdr3_nt: TGTGCCAGCAGCCCCGGGACTAGCGGGATCCGTGAGCAGTTCTTC
d_call: TRBD2
clone_size: NA
j_call: TRBJ2-1
v_call: TRBV9

cdr3_aa: CASSGGTSLSYQETQYF
cdr3_nt: TGTGCCAGCAGCGGGGGGACTAGCCTATCGTACCAAGAGACCCAGTACTTC
d_call: TRBD2
clone_size: NA
j_call: TRBJ2-5
v_call: TRBV7-9

cdr3_aa: CASSRSGRAYEQYF
cdr3_nt: TGTGCCAGCAGCCGTAGCGGGAGGGCCTACGAGCAGTACTTC
d_call: TRBD2
clone_size: few
j_call: TRBJ2-7
v_call: TRBV7-2

cdr3_aa: CASSYKGTGGYGYTF
cdr3_nt: TGTGCCAGCAGCTACAAGGGGACAGGGGGCTATGGCTACACCTTC
d_call: TRBD1
clone_size: few
j_call: TRBJ1-2
v_call: TRBV7-2

cdr3_aa: CSAASVETQYF
cdr3_nt: TGCAGTGCTGCTAGCGTAGAGACCCAGTACTTC
d_call: NA
clone_size: few
j_call: TRBJ2-5
v_call: TRBV20-1

cdr3_aa: CASSLGSGGYNEQFF
cdr3_nt: TGTGCCAGCAGCTTAGGTAGCGGGGGGTACAATGAGCAGTTCTTC
d_call: TRBD2
clone_size: NA
j_call: TRBJ2-1
v_call: TRBV7-6

cdr3_aa: CASSNGLVEFF
cdr3_nt: TGTGCCAGCAGCAACGGACTAGTGGAGTTCTTC
d_call: TRBD2
clone_size: NA
j_call: TRBJ2-1
v_call: TRBV11-2

cdr3_aa: CASTQTGNFPAAFF
cdr3_nt: TGTGCCAGCACCCAGACAGGGAACTTTCCTGCAGCTTTCTTT
d_call: TRBD1
clone_size: NA
j_call: TRBJ1-1
v_call: TRBV6-5

cdr3_aa: CASNGRELSDTQYF
cdr3_nt: TGTGCCAGCAACGGGCGGGAATTGTCAGATACGCAGTATTTT
d_call: NA
clone_size: NA
j_call: TRBJ2-3
v_call: TRBV28

cdr3_aa: CATSRQGSNQPQHF
cdr3_nt: TGTGCCACCAGCAGACAGGGAAGCAATCAGCCCCAGCATTTT
d_call: NA
clone_size: NA
j_call: TRBJ1-5
v_call: TRBV15

cdr3_aa: CASSSGGVGANVLTF
cdr3_nt: TGTGCCAGCAGTTCTGGGGGGGTCGGGGCCAACGTCCTGACTTTC
d_call: TRBD2
clone_size: NA
j_call: TRBJ2-6
v_call: TRBV28

cdr3_aa: CSVNRGGNTEAFF
cdr3_nt: TGCAGCGTTAACAGGGGCGGGAACACTGAAGCTTTCTTT
d_call: TRBD1
clone_size: few
j_call: TRBJ1-1
v_call: TRBV29-1

cdr3_aa: CAWRPRQATEAFF
cdr3_nt: TGTGCCTGGAGACCGAGACAGGCAACTGAAGCTTTCTTT
d_call: NA
clone_size: NA
j_call: TRBJ1-1
v_call: TRBV30

cdr3_aa: CASSENRQPQHF
cdr3_nt: TGTGCCAGCAGTGAAAACCGGCAGCCCCAGCATTTT
d_call: NA
clone_size: NA
j_call: TRBJ1-5
v_call: TRBV2

cdr3_aa: CASSIGRGPYEQYF
cdr3_nt: TGTGCCAGTAGTATAGGAAGGGGCCCCTACGAGCAGTACTTC
d_call: NA
clone_size: NA
j_call: TRBJ2-7
v_call: TRBV19

cdr3_aa: CASSRAEHNEQFF
cdr3_nt: TGTGCCAGCAGCCGCGCGGAACACAATGAGCAGTTCTTC
d_call: NA
clone_size: NA
j_call: TRBJ2-1
v_call: TRBV14

cdr3_aa: CAWSRTRVRPTSGNTIYF
cdr3_nt: TGTGCCTGGAGTAGGACGCGGGTGCGCCCAACCTCTGGAAACACCATATATTTT
d_call: NA
clone_size: NA
j_call: TRBJ1-3
v_call: TRBV30

cdr3_aa: CASTPRASTNEKLFF
cdr3_nt: TGTGCCAGTACACCGAGGGCTTCAACTAATGAAAAACTGTTTTTT
d_call: NA
clone_size: NA
j_call: TRBJ1-4
v_call: TRBV9

cdr3_aa: CSVLRGRSNQPQHF
cdr3_nt: TGCAGCGTTTTGAGGGGGCGCAGCAATCAGCCCCAGCATTTT
d_call: TRBD1
clone_size: few
j_call: TRBJ1-5
v_call: TRBV29-1

cdr3_aa: CASSPQKNTGELFF
cdr3_nt: TGTGCCAGCAGCCCTCAGAAGAACACCGGGGAGCTGTTTTTT
d_call: NA
clone_size: NA
j_call: TRBJ2-2
v_call: TRBV7-9

cdr3_aa: CASRRPQGHTEAFF
cdr3_nt: TGTGCCAGCAGGAGACCACAGGGACACACTGAAGCTTTCTTT
d_call: NA
clone_size: few
j_call: TRBJ1-1
v_call: TRBV6-1

cdr3_aa: CASRTSINYGYTF
cdr3_nt: TGTGCCAGCAGAACGAGCATAAACTATGGCTACACCTTC
d_call: NA
clone_size: few
j_call: TRBJ1-2
v_call: TRBV6-5

cdr3_aa: CASSQDASGTNTGELFF
cdr3_nt: TGTGCCAGCAGCCAAGATGCTAGCGGGACCAACACCGGGGAGCTGTTTTTT
d_call: TRBD2
clone_size: NA
j_call: TRBJ2-2
v_call: TRBV4-2

cdr3_aa: CASAGASYEQYF
cdr3_nt: TGTGCCAGCGCGGGAGCCTCCTACGAGCAGTACTTC
d_call: TRBD2
clone_size: NA
j_call: TRBJ2-7
v_call: TRBV2

cdr3_aa: CASTPRARAMSTDTQYF
cdr3_nt: TGTGCCAGCACCCCCCGGGCCAGGGCAATGAGCACAGATACGCAGTATTTT
d_call: NA
clone_size: NA
j_call: TRBJ2-3
v_call: TRBV7-9

cdr3_aa: CASSTPGIRAEAFF
cdr3_nt: TGCGCCAGCAGCACCCCCGGGATTAGAGCTGAAGCTTTCTTT
d_call: NA
clone_size: NA
j_call: TRBJ1-1
v_call: TRBV5-1

cdr3_aa: CAWSQSGAGELFF
cdr3_nt: TGTGCCTGGAGTCAAAGCGGGGCCGGGGAGCTGTTTTTT
d_call: TRBD2
clone_size: NA
j_call: TRBJ2-2
v_call: TRBV30

cdr3_aa: CASSIRDYEQYF
cdr3_nt: TGTGCCAGCAGCATACGGGACTACGAGCAGTACTTC
d_call: NA
clone_size: NA
j_call: TRBJ2-7
v_call: TRBV9

cdr3_aa: CASSPRVEGASYGYTF
cdr3_nt: TGTGCCAGCAGCCCTAGGGTGGAGGGGGCGAGCTATGGCTACACCTTC
d_call: TRBD1
clone_size: few
j_call: TRBJ1-2
v_call: TRBV7-6

cdr3_aa: CASSEDPGNTQYF
cdr3_nt: TGTGCCAGCTCAGAGGACCCGGGGAATACGCAGTATTTT
d_call: NA
clone_size: NA
j_call: TRBJ2-3
v_call: TRBV18

cdr3_aa: CASSIARGLAGAVNTGELFF
cdr3_nt: TGTGCCAGTAGTATAGCCCGTGGACTAGCGGGAGCGGTGAACACCGGGGAGCTGTTTTTT
d_call: TRBD2
clone_size: NA
j_call: TRBJ2-2
v_call: TRBV19

cdr3_aa: CASSQRIATSGLKDEQFF
cdr3_nt: TGTGCCAGCAGCCAGCGAATTGCGACTAGCGGCCTTAAAGATGAGCAGTTCTTC
d_call: TRBD2
clone_size: NA
j_call: TRBJ2-1
v_call: TRBV14

cdr3_aa: CASSVGRGNEKLFF
cdr3_nt: TGTGCCAGCAGCGTAGGCAGGGGTAATGAAAAACTGTTTTTT
d_call: NA
clone_size: NA
j_call: TRBJ1-4
v_call: TRBV9

cdr3_aa: CASSSGQLYNEQFF
cdr3_nt: TGTGCCAGCAGTTCGGGACAGCTTTACAATGAGCAGTTCTTC
d_call: TRBD1
clone_size: few
j_call: TRBJ2-1
v_call: TRBV28

cdr3_aa: CASTTMTGTGHGYTF
cdr3_nt: TGTGCCAGCACGACTATGACCGGGACAGGGCATGGCTACACCTTC
d_call: TRBD1
clone_size: few
j_call: TRBJ1-2
v_call: TRBV6-5

cdr3_aa: CASSDRTSGRLSTDTQYF
cdr3_nt: TGTGCCAGCAGCGACCGGACTAGCGGGAGGTTAAGCACAGATACGCAGTATTTT
d_call: TRBD2
clone_size: NA
j_call: TRBJ2-3
v_call: TRBV9

cdr3_aa: CASSPGQGNQPQHF
cdr3_nt: TGCGCCAGCAGTCCCGGACAGGGGAATCAGCCCCAGCATTTT
d_call: TRBD1
clone_size: few
j_call: TRBJ1-5
v_call: TRBV5-1

cdr3_aa: CASSPRTSGSTNEQFF
cdr3_nt: TGTGCCAGCAGCCCACGGACTAGCGGGAGTACGAATGAGCAGTTCTTC
d_call: TRBD2
clone_size: NA
j_call: TRBJ2-1
v_call: TRBV7-3

cdr3_aa: CASSLVESYGYTF
cdr3_nt: TGTGCCAGCAGCTTGGTCGAGAGCTATGGCTACACCTTC
d_call: NA
clone_size: NA
j_call: TRBJ1-2
v_call: TRBV7-9

cdr3_aa: CASSVGTGGGKTQYF
cdr3_nt: TGTGCCAGCAGCGTAGGTACAGGGGGCGGGAAGACCCAGTACTTC
d_call: TRBD1
clone_size: NA
j_call: TRBJ2-5
v_call: TRBV9